This T cell receptor (beta chain) is drawn from a study of blood T cell repertoires in COVID-19. Here immunoSEQ multiplex PCR was the method, and the copy in TCRdb shows in-frame clones only, minus some. This table has just over 300,000 clones, approximately 85% appearing once. Germline CDR1 and CDR2: SEHNR and FQNEAQ (reference sequence). The CDR3 spans 16 residues. Worth noting for this clone: One junction end disagrees with the germline gene, perhaps due to a read error.

Sequencing was done on a sample of PBMCs or T cells enriched from blood (not recorded which). The V and J genes are TRBV7-9 and TRBJ2-3; the match to TRBD2 covers 10 bases. This receptor was obtained from a man aged 30-40 years who had recovered from COVID-19. CDR3 sequence: CASSTSGGAISDAQYF. The CDR3 nucleotides read TGTGCCAGCAGCACAAGCGGGGGGGCCATATCAGATGCGCAGTATTTT.